These 10 T cell receptor beta chains were all obtained from the same sample, sequenced in a study of radiation and T cells in renal cell carcinoma. Assay: immunoSEQ multiplex PCR; the TCRdb copy retains only in-frame clones and omits some. This sample has roughly 92,000 clones, with approximately 82% found just once. Time point in this sample: blood 4 weeks post-SBRT, at nephrectomy. Treatment indicated: 15 Gy SBRT to primary tumor, nephrectomy 4 weeks later. This sample comprised blood, obtained from a patient whose treatment included radiotherapy and nephrectomy. The receptors stem from a man aged 60 to 75 with renal cell carcinoma.

This sequence joins TRBV28 and TRBJ2-3, with 8 bases lining up with TRBD2. Per the germline V gene, CDR1 is MDHEN and CDR2 is SYDVKM. The CDR3 is 13 residues long. The CDR3 DNA follows: TGTGCTACCCTCCACGGGGGGGCAGATACGCAGTATTTT. Its protein product is CATLHGGADTQYF.

The CDR3 spells CASSWRAAGAAPYF. The CDR3 DNA reads as TGTGCCAGCAGCTGGCGGGCAGCCGGAGCTGCTCCATACTTC. This chain joins TRBV5-6 and TRBJ2-5; possible D gene TRBD2, 5 bases. Germline CDR1 and CDR2: SGHDT and YYEEEE. This CDR3 region has 14 residues. Deletions cut 3 bases from V and 14 bases from J, with 23 bases between.

This clone was recorded only once. Other DNA sequences in this specimen translate into the identical CDR3. The chain carries TRBV5-1 and TRBJ2-4; no firm D call. V dropped 4 bases and J dropped 0 bases, with 8 bases sitting between them. CDR3 length: 14 residues. Germline-derived CDR1 and CDR2 are SGHRS and YFSETQ. The CDR3 DNA follows: TGCGCCAGCAGCCTAGAGGTAGCCAAAAACATTCAGTACTTC. Translated: CASSLEVAKNIQYF. The variable domain in full, completed from reference TRBV5-1 and TRBJ2-4, reads KAGVTQTPRYLIKTRGQQVTLSCSPISGHRSVSWYQQTPGQGLQFLFEYFSETQRNKGNFPGRFSGRQFSNSRSEMNVSTLELGDSALYLCASSLEVAKNIQYFGAGTRLSVL.

This clone was found once. This chain joins TRBV4-3 and TRBJ2-6; D is undetermined. Per germline, CDR1 LGHNA and CDR2 YSLEER. The CDR3 runs 16 residues. V was clipped by 0 bases and J by 0 bases, with 6 bases between them. The DNA of the CDR3 is TGCGCCAGCAGCCAAGAGATGAGCTCTGGGGCCAACGTCCTGACTTTC. Protein: CASSQEMSSGANVLTF.

The chain recombines TRBV7-8 with TRBJ2-3; weak D call: TRBD2 (6 bases). The V gene's germline CDR1 is SGHVS and CDR2 FQNEAQ. The CDR3 is 20 amino acids. Between the trimmed V and J ends, which lost 4 bases and 3 bases, there was a span of 29 bases. CDR3 DNA: TGTGCCAGCAGCTCCCCGCGAGGGCCCAGGGCCTCTGGGAGGACAGATACGCAGTATTTT. It specifies CASSSPRGPRASGRTDTQYF.

J is TRBJ1-2 and V is TRBV4-3; D ambiguous. The germline V gene has CDR1 LGHNA and CDR2 YSLEER. There are 14 residues in the CDR3. V lost 0 bases and J 0 bases, leaving 5 bases between the germline ends. The CDR3, as DNA: TGCGCCAGCAGCCAAGATAGGGCTAACTATGGCTACACCTTC. The encoded protein is CASSQDRANYGYTF.

The chain uses TRBV29-1 and TRBJ2-1; no firm D call. Per germline, CDR1 SQVTM and CDR2 ANQGSEA. This CDR3 has 14 amino acids. V was clipped by 1 base and J by 5 bases, with 12 bases between them. CDR3 protein: CSVEGAHLDNEQFF. CDR3 in DNA: TGCAGCGTTGAAGGAGCCCACCTGGACAATGAGCAGTTCTTC.

The rearrangement links TRBV19 to TRBJ2-4; 9 bases agree with TRBD1. Germline V gives CDR1 LNHDA, CDR2 SQIVND (reference sequence). The length of the CDR3 is 15 residues. Trimming cost V 3 bases and J 1 base; bases outside gene matches: 1. The CDR3 reads CASSIGTGAKNIQYF. CDR3 DNA: TGTGCCAGTAGTATCGGGACAGGGGCCAAAAACATTCAGTACTTC.

The rearrangement links TRBV21-1 to TRBJ2-1; whether TRBD2, the table's D call, matches the DNA was not checked. TRBV21-1 is assigned pseudogene status. The length of the CDR3 is 15 residues. This CDR3 reads CASSKEVPSDNEQFF. The CDR3 DNA follows: TGTGCCAGCAGCAAAGAGGTCCCTAGCGACAATGAGCAGTTCTTC.

CDR3 nucleotides: TGTGCCAGTAGCCAGACTAGCGGGTGGGGCTCCTACGAGCAGTACTTC. This codes for CASSQTSGWGSYEQYF. V usage is TRBV19 and J usage is TRBJ2-7; 10 bases are shared with TRBD2. Germline CDR1 LNHDA, CDR2 SQIVND (reference sequence). The CDR3 extends over 16 amino acids. V gave up 6 bases and J gave up 0 bases; unmatched junction bases: 8. Combining the CDR3 with reference TRBV19 and TRBJ2-7 gives the whole variable domain DGGITQSPKYLFRKEGQNVTLSCEQNLNHDAMYWYRQDPGQGLRLIYYSQIVNDFQKGDIAEGYSVSREKKESFPLTVTSAQKNPTAFYLCASSQTSGWGSYEQYFGPGTRLTVT.